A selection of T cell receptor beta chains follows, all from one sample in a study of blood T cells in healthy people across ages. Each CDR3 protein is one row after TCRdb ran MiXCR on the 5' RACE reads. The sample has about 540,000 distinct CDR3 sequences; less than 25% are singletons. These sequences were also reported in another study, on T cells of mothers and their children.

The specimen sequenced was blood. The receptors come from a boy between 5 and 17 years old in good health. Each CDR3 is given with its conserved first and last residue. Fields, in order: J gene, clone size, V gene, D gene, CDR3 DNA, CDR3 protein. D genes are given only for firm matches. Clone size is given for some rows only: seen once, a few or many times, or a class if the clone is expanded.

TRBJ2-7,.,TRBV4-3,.,TGCGCCAGCAGCCAAGAACGTTTCGGACTCAGCTCCTGCGAGCAGTACTTC,CASSQERFGLSSCEQYF
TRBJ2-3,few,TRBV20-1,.,TGCAGTGCTAGAGATGCCGGGGGCTGCACAGATACGCAGTATTTT,CSARDAGGCTDTQYF
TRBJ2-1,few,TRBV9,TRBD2,TGTGCCAGCAGCGTAGGTAGCGGGGGTTACAATGAGCAGTTCTTC,CASSVGSGGYNEQFF
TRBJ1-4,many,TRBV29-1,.,TGCAGCGCCTGCACAGTCACCCAGGGAGAAAAACTGTTTTTT,CSACTVTQGEKLFF
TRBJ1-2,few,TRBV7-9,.,TGTGCCAGCACTCAAGGGGGGATCTTTGGCTACACCTTC,CASTQGGIFGYTF
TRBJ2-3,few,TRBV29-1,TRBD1,TGCAGCGTTGAAGCCCCGGGGACAGGGGGCACAGATACGCAGTATTTT,CSVEAPGTGGTDTQYF
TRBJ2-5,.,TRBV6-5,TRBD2,TGTGCCAGCAGTTACCTAGCGGGAGCGGGGCAAGAGACCCAGTACTTC,CASSYLAGAGQETQYF
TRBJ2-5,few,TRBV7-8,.,TGTGCCAGCCGCACGGGAGTTAGGGAGACCCAGTACTTC,CASRTGVRETQYF
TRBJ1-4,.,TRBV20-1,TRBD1,TGCAGTGCTAGAGAGGGGACAGGGGGCGCTGGTGAAAAACTGTTTTTT,CSAREGTGGAGEKLFF
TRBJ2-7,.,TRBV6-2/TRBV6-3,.,TGTGCCAGCAGTTTACGGGACTTCAGGGATGGGACCTACGAGCAGTACTTC,CASSLRDFRDGTYEQYF
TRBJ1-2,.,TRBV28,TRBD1,TGTGCCAGTTTGACCGGGACAGCGTATGGCTACACCTTC,CASLTGTAYGYTF
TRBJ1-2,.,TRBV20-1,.,TGCAGTGCGTTCGGGGGGCTTTATGGCTACACCTTC,CSAFGGLYGYTF
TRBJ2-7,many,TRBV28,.,TGTGCCAGCAGCCCCCAGGGGCTCTACGAGCAGTACTTC,CASSPQGLYEQYF
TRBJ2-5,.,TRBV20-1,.,TGCAGTGCTAGAGGGCTAGTTGGAGGGACCCAGTACTTC,CSARGLVGGTQYF
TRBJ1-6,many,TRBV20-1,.,TGCAGTGGGGGGGAAATGGGACCGGGAAATTCACCCCTCCACTTT,CSGGEMGPGNSPLHF
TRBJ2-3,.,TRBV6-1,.,TGTGCCAGCAGCAGGGGCGCGGACACAGATACGCAGTATTTT,CASSRGADTDTQYF
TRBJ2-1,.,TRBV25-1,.,TGTGCCAGCAGTCTCGGGGAGCCTCATGAGCAGTTCTTC,CASSLGEPHEQFF
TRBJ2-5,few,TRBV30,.,TGTGCCTGGGGGGGAGGCACACTGGAACAAGAGACCCAGTACTTC,CAWGGGTLEQETQYF
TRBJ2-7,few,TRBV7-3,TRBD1,TGTGCCAGCAGCATCACCGGGACAGGGGGCTACGAGCAGTACTTC,CASSITGTGGYEQYF
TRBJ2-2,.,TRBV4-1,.,TGCGCCAGCAGCCATGGCGACAAGAACACCGGGGAGCTGTTTTTT,CASSHGDKNTGELFF
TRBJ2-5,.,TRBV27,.,TGTGCCAGCAGTCCGTGGTCCCCAAGCGGTGAGACCCAGTACTTC,CASSPWSPSGETQYF
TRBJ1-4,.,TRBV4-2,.,TGTGCCAGCAGCCAGATGGATCGAGGTGGAACTAATGAAAAACTGTTTTTT,CASSQMDRGGTNEKLFF
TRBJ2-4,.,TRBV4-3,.,TGCGCCAGCAGCCAAGGGGTAGCCAAAAACATTCAGTACTTC,CASSQGVAKNIQYF
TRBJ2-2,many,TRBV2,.,TGTGCCAGCAGCCGGGAGTATCACACCGGGGAGCTGTTTTTT,CASSREYHTGELFF
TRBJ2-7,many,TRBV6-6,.,TGTGCCAGCAGTTACGGAGACGCCTACGAGCAGTACTTC,CASSYGDAYEQYF
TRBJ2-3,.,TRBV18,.,TGTGCCAGCTCACCAGCGACCCGCGGGCAGTATTTT,CASSPATRGQYF
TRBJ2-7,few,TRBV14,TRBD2,TGTGCCAGCAGCCTAATTAGCGGGGGGACCTACGAGCAGTACTTC,CASSLISGGTYEQYF
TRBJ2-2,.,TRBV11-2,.,TGTGCCAGCAGCTTAGTCCCAGGGGCGACCGGGGAGCTGTTTTTT,CASSLVPGATGELFF
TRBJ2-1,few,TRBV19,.,TGTGCCAGTAGCTCTACCCACACCAATGAGCAGTTCTTC,CASSSTHTNEQFF
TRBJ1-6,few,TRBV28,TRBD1,TGTGCCAGCAACCTGAGGGACAGGGATCTCCACTTT,CASNLRDRDLHF
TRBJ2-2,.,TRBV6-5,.,TGTGTCAGCAGTTACTCAGGGATCTCAACCGGGGAGCTGTTTTTT,CVSSYSGISTGELFF
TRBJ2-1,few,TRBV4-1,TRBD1,TGCGCCAGCAGCCAGCCCGACAGGGGCGGGAATGAGCAGTTCTTC,CASSQPDRGGNEQFF
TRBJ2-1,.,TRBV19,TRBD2,TGTGCCAGTAGTACTTCTAGCGGGGTTGCCTACAATGAGCAGTTCTTC,CASSTSSGVAYNEQFF
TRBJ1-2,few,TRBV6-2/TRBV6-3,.,TGTGCCAGCAGCCCTTTGGGGGCTGATTCTGGCTACACCTTC,CASSPLGADSGYTF
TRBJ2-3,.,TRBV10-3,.,TGTGCCATCAGTGAGTCGAAGGAGATCCCCACAGATACGCAGTATTTT,CAISESKEIPTDTQYF
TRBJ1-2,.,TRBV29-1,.,TGCAGCGCCGTGACGGTTGCCTATGGCTACACCTTC,CSAVTVAYGYTF
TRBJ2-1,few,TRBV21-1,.,TGTGCCAGCAGCAAAGCGCGAGAGGGACCAACTTACAATGAGCAGTTCTTC,CASSKAREGPTYNEQFF
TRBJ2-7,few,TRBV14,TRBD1,TGTGCCAGCAGCCAAAGACAGGGCCCCTACGAGCAGTACTTC,CASSQRQGPYEQYF
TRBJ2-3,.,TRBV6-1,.,TGTGCCAGCAGTGAACCGCATGTGGGGGGGCTAGCAGATACGCAGTATTTT,CASSEPHVGGLADTQYF
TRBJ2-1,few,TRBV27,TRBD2,TGTGCCAGCAGACCAGCGGGGGGCGTATATGAGCAGTTCTTC,CASRPAGGVYEQFF
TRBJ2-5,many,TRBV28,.,TGTGCCAGCAGTTCAGGGGTTGTGGAGACCCAGTACTTC,CASSSGVVETQYF
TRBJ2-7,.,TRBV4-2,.,TGTGCCAGCAGCCAAGGTCGACAGAACATCTACGAGCAGTACTTC,CASSQGRQNIYEQYF
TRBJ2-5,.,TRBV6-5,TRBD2,TGTGCCAGCAGTTACTCGTTCGCTAGCGGGAGTAAGGCGGGAGAGACCCAGTACTTC,CASSYSFASGSKAGETQYF
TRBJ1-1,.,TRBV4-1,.,TGCGCCAGCAGCCTTACTACGGATACTTTGAACACTGAAGCTTTCTTT,CASSLTTDTLNTEAFF
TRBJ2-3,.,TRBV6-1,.,TGTGCCAGCAGTGAATTTTTTCGGGGGAAAGATACGCAGTATTTT,CASSEFFRGKDTQYF
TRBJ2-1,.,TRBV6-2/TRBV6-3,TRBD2,TGTGCCAGCAGGCCAAGACTAGCAACTTCTGTCGAATACAATGAGCAGTTCTTC,CASRPRLATSVEYNEQFF
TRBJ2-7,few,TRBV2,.,TGTGCCAGCAGAAGGGACTCCGAGCAGTACTTC,CASRRDSEQYF
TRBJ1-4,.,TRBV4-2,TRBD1,TGTGCCAGCAGCCAAGAGAGGGGGCAGGGCTACGAAAAACTGTTTTTT,CASSQERGQGYEKLFF
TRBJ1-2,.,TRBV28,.,TGTGCCAGCAGTCGACGCCCAGGTCCCAACTATGGCTACACCTTC,CASSRRPGPNYGYTF
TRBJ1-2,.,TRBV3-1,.,TGTGCCAGCTCCCACCGGGACATTCTTGGTGGCTACACCTTC,CASSHRDILGGYTF
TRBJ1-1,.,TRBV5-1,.,TGCGCCAGCTCTTCGCAAATGAACACTGAAGCTTTCTTT,CASSSQMNTEAFF
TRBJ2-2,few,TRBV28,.,TGTGCCAGCAGATACCGTCCCTCCGCGAACACCGGGGAGCTGTTTTTT,CASRYRPSANTGELFF
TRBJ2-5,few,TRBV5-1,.,TGCGCCAGCAGTTACTCAGGGGTGACCCAAGAGACCCAGTACTTC,CASSYSGVTQETQYF